The 18 T cell receptor beta chains in this list originate from one sample, sequenced in a study of CD8+ T cells in alopecia areata. Documented treatment: oral pan-JAK inhibitor, 5-10 mg twice daily. Extraction of RNA preceded its reverse transcription into cDNA, which served as the sequencing template. Generated by immunoSEQ multiplex PCR, the TCRdb table keeps only in-frame clones and is missing some. The sample shows about 210,000 clones, roughly 64% of them seen only once. Material: CD4+ T cells sorted from blood, obtained at week 4, from a patient treated with tofacitinib. The receptors originated from a human donor with alopecia areata.

There are many counts of this clone. The chain combines TRBV7-2 with TRBJ2-2, with 8 positions matching TRBD2. J was trimmed by 4 bases and V by 7 bases; bases with no gene match: 11. CDR1 is SGHTA, CDR2 FQGNSA, per germline. The CDR3 contains 16 residues. CDR3 loop: CASTPTWSGGTGELFF. In DNA, the CDR3 is TGTGCCAGCACCCCAACGTGGAGCGGGGGCACCGGGGAGCTGTTTTTT.

The rearrangement links TRBV5-1 to TRBJ2-7; 8 bases fit TRBD1. Germline loops: CDR1 SGHRS, CDR2 YFSETQ. The J segment lost 3 bases and the V segment lost 2 bases, leaving 7 bases of the junction unmatched. The CDR3 runs 15 residues. The CDR3 here is CASSLWTGPNYEQYF. CDR3 DNA sequence: TGCGCCAGCAGCTTATGGACAGGGCCAAACTACGAGCAGTACTTC.

This chain uses TRBV6-5 with TRBJ1-1; 7 positions agree with TRBD1. J gave up 6 bases and V 7 bases, and 14 bases lay outside the gene matches. This CDR3 has 15 amino acids. Germline V gene lookup returns CDR1 MNHEY and CDR2 SVGAGI. CDR3 sequence (DNA): TGTGCCAGCACCGCAGGAGGGGGCGGTAGGGCTGAAGCTTTCTTT. Translated, it gives CASTAGGGGRAEAFF.

This CDR3 reads CASRQTSGGRQETQYF. The CDR3 coding sequence is TGTGCCAGCAGACAAACTAGCGGGGGACGCCAAGAGACCCAGTACTTC. The rearrangement links TRBV7-6 to TRBJ2-5; the match to TRBD2 covers 11 bases. In germline, CDR1 is SGHVS, CDR2 FNYEAQ. The CDR3 has 16 amino acids. V trimming: 6 bases; J trimming: 1 base; junction bases outside the gene matches: 7.

This chain uses TRBV7-8 with TRBJ1-2, with D possibly being TRBD1 (5 bases). The CDR3 covers 14 residues. The V end lost 3 bases, the J end lost 5 bases, and 13 bases lay between the germline ends. CDR1 and CDR2 from the germline V gene are SGHVS and FQNEAQ. The chain's CDR3 is CASSFGGRGYGYTF. In DNA form, the CDR3 reads TGTGCCAGCAGCTTCGGGGGAAGGGGATATGGCTACACCTTC.

The chain links TRBV18 to TRBJ2-1, with 10 bases that match TRBD1. Germline V gene data show CDR1 as KGHSH and CDR2 as LQKENI. V shed 3 bases, J shed 6 bases, and the junction held 8 bases outside the gene matches. The CDR3 length is 16 residues. This CDR3 is CASSPTTGTGANEQFF. Written as DNA, the CDR3 is TGTGCCAGCTCACCTACTACCGGGACAGGGGCCAATGAGCAGTTCTTC.

The chain couples TRBV19 to TRBJ1-5; no firm D call. This CDR3 region has 12 residues. V was trimmed by 4 bases and J by 7 bases, leaving 8 bases between them. Germline CDR1 LNHDA, CDR2 SQIVND (reference sequence). In DNA form, the CDR3 reads TGTGCCAGTAGTAGGGGTGAACAGCCCCAGCATTTT. Its translation is CASSRGEQPQHF.

Details on this clone: Other DNA sequences within the sample encode an identical CDR3. The chain combines TRBV25-1 with TRBJ2-7, with D tentatively TRBD2 (6 bases). The CDR3 runs 13 residues. The ends were cut back, 6 bases at V and 0 bases at J, with 9 bases in the middle. Looked up from germline, CDR1 is MGHDK and CDR2 is SYGVNS. The DNA of the CDR3 is TGTGCCAGCAGGACCGGGGGCTCCTACGAGCAGTACTTC. Protein product: CASRTGGSYEQYF.

The chain recombines TRBV5-1 with TRBJ2-5, with a weak D call TRBD2 (6 bases). Trimming left V 0 bases short and J 2 bases short, with 14 bases between. CDR3 length equals 16 residues. Germline CDR1 reads SGHRS; CDR2 reads YFSETQ. CDR3 in DNA: TGCGCCAGCAGCTTGGGTTCTGGAGGGATACAAGAGACCCAGTACTTC. It translates to CASSLGSGGIQETQYF. Supplemented by reference TRBV5-1 and TRBJ2-5, the full variable domain reads KAGVTQTPRYLIKTRGQQVTLSCSPISGHRSVSWYQQTPGQGLQFLFEYFSETQRNKGNFPGRFSGRQFSNSRSEMNVSTLELGDSALYLCASSLGSGGIQETQYFGPGTRLLVL.

The chain recombines TRBV27 with TRBJ1-6, with TRBD1 identical over 8 bases. V gave up 3 bases and J gave up 9 bases; unmatched junction bases: 7. The CDR3 spans 15 residues. Per the germline V gene, CDR1 is MNHEY and CDR2 is SMNVEV (reference sequence). The CDR3 spells CASSLGPRGRSPLHF. The CDR3 DNA reads as TGTGCCAGCAGTTTGGGACCCAGGGGGCGTTCACCCCTCCACTTT.

At least ten counts were recorded for this clone. The V call is TRBV15, the J call TRBJ1-2; a possible D gene is TRBD1 (5 bases). Trimming shortened V by 5 bases and J by 10 bases, and 20 bases separated the two germline ends. The length of the CDR3 is 14 residues. Germline V gene sequence: CDR1 LNHNV, CDR2 YYDKDF (reference sequence). The CDR3 loop is CATSPDPGTPSYTF. Written as DNA, the CDR3 is TGTGCCACCAGCCCAGATCCCGGGACGCCCTCCTACACCTTC.

Only a few counts were recorded for this clone. The J gene is TRBJ2-7, the V gene TRBV29-1, with D perhaps matching TRBD1 (5 bases). V lost 7 bases and J 2 bases, leaving 15 bases between the germline ends. The CDR3 covers 13 residues. CDR1 SQVTM and CDR2 ANQGSEA come from the germline V gene. The CDR3 bases are TGCAGCGGCAGGGTTTCTGGCGCCTACGAGCAGTACTTC. It encodes CSGRVSGAYEQYF.

This sequence joins TRBV15 and TRBJ2-7; 9 positions match TRBD1. Germline assignment: CDR1 LNHNV and CDR2 YYDKDF (reference sequence). This CDR3 is built from 13 residues. The junction had 2 bases not matched to a gene; V was cut back by 5 bases and J by 3 bases. The CDR3 loop reads CATSPGQGYEQYF. The CDR3 DNA reads TGTGCCACCAGCCCGGGACAGGGCTACGAGCAGTACTTC.

V gene TRBV7-2 combines with J gene TRBJ2-2, with D unresolved. The germline V and J ends were trimmed by 7 bases and 1 base, with 10 bases remaining between them. This CDR3 contains 14 residues. Germline CDR1 and CDR2: SGHTA and FQGNSA. The CDR3 reads CASTALLNTGELFF. CDR3 in DNA: TGTGCCAGCACCGCCCTCCTGAACACCGGGGAGCTGTTTTTT.

The CDR3 DNA reads TGTGCCAGCAGCTTAGGACGGGTGGTAGAGCAGTACTTC. Residues: CASSLGRVVEQYF. The chain employs TRBV5-6 and TRBJ2-7; D ambiguous. The CDR3 spans 13 residues. Germline V CDR1 and CDR2: SGHDT, YYEEEE. Trimming shortened V by 2 bases and J by 7 bases, and 13 bases separated the two germline ends.

This clone was recorded at least ten times. This sequence joins TRBV7-8 and TRBJ2-7, with no clear D. Germline V gene lookup returns CDR1 SGHVS and CDR2 FQNEAQ. With 4 bases removed from V and 6 bases from J, the gap between germline ends came to 16 bases. The CDR3 is 14 amino acids. The chain's CDR3 is CASSSRTRLREQYF. The CDR3 coding sequence is TGTGCCAGCAGCTCACGTACCCGACTTCGCGAGCAGTACTTC.

The genes are TRBV28 and TRBJ2-3, with D possibly TRBD1 on 5 matching bases. Germline-derived CDR1 and CDR2 are MDHEN and SYDVKM. The CDR3 spans 16 residues. Trimming pared 7 bases from V and 2 bases from J, leaving 19 bases between. The CDR3 sequence is CASTSFEAGITDTQYF. CDR3 in DNA: TGTGCCAGCACTTCCTTCGAGGCAGGGATCACAGATACGCAGTATTTT.

The V call is TRBV4-1, the J call TRBJ2-7; D is possibly TRBD1 or TRBD2 (5 bases each). CDR3 length: 15 amino acids. V was shortened by 4 bases and J by 0 bases, with 13 bases between the two germline ends. Germline CDR1 and CDR2: MGHRA and YSYEKL. This CDR3 is CASSRGPGGSYEQYF. CDR3 DNA sequence: TGCGCCAGCAGCCGGGGCCCAGGAGGCTCCTACGAGCAGTACTTC.